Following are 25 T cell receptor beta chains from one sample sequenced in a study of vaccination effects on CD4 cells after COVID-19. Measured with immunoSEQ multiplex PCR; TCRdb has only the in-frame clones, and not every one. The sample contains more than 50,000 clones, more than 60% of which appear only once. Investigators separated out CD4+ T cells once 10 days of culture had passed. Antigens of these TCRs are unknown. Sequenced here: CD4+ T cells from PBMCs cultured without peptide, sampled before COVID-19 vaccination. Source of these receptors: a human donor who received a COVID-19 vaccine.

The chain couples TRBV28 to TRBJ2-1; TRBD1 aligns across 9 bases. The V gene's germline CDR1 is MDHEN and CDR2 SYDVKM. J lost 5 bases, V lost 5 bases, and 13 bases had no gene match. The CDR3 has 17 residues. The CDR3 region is CASSHRSGQGGNNEQFF. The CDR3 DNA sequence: TGTGCCAGCAGTCATAGATCGGGACAGGGCGGTAACAATGAGCAGTTCTTC.

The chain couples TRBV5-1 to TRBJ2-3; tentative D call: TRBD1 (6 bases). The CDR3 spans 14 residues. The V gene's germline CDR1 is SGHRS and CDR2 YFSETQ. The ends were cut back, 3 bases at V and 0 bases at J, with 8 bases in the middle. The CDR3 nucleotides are TGCGCCAGCAGCTCCGGACAGAGCACAGATACGCAGTATTTT. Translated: CASSSGQSTDTQYF.

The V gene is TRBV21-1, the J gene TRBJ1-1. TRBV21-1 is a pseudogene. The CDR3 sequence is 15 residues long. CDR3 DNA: TGTGCCAGCAGCAAAGCGCGGAGGGAGGACACTGAAGCTTTCTTT. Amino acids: CASSKARREDTEAFF.

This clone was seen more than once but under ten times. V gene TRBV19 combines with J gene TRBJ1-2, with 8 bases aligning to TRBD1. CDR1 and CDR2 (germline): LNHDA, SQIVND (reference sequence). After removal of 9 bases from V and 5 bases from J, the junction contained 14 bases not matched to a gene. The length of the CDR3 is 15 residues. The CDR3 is CASRYSGTGEYGYTF. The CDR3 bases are TGTGCCAGCCGATACTCCGGGACAGGCGAATATGGCTACACCTTC.

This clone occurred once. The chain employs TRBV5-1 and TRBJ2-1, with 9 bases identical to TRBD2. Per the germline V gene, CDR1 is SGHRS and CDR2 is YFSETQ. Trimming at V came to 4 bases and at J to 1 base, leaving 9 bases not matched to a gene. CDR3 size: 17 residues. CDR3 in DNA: TGCGCCAGCAGCCCAGCTAGCGGGGCTATTTCCTACAATGAGCAGTTCTTC. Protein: CASSPASGAISYNEQFF.

The CDR3 nucleotides read TGTGCCAGCAGCCCGACCGAGGTGGGTCTGGGAGCTTTCTTT. As protein: CASSPTEVGLGAFF. This chain uses TRBV9 with TRBJ1-1; D gene ambiguous. Germline CDR1 and CDR2: SGDLS and YYNGEE. The germline V and J ends were trimmed by 4 bases and 10 bases, with 20 bases remaining between them. The CDR3 runs to 14 residues.

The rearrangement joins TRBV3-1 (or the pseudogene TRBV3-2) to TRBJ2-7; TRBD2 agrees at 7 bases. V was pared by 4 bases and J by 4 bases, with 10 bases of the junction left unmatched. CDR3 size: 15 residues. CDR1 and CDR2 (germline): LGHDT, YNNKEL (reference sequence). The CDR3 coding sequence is TGTGCCAGCAGCCCGAGGTGGGGGGAGGGATACGAGCAGTACGTC. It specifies CASSPRWGEGYEQYV.

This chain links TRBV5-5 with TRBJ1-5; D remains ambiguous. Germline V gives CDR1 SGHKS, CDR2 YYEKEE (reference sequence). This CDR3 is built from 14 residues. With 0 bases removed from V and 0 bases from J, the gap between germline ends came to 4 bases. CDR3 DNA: TGTGCCAGCAGCTTGGTCAGTAGCAATCAGCCCCAGCATTTT. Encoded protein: CASSLVSSNQPQHF.

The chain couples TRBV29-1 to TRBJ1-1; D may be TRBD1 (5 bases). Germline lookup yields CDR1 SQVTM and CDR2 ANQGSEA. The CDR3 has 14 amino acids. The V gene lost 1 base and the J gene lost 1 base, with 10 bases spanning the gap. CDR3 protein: CSVEGGRWNTEAFF. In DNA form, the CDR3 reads TGCAGCGTTGAAGGGGGACGCTGGAACACTGAAGCTTTCTTT.

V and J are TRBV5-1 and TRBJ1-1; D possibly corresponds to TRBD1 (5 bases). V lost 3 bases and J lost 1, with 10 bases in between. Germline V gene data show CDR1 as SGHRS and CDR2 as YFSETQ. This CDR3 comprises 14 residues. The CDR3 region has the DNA TGCGCCAGCAGCTCGGGACCGGCGAACACTGAAGCTTTCTTT. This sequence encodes CASSSGPANTEAFF. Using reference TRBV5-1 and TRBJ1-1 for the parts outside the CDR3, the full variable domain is KAGVTQTPRYLIKTRGQQVTLSCSPISGHRSVSWYQQTPGQGLQFLFEYFSETQRNKGNFPGRFSGRQFSNSRSEMNVSTLELGDSALYLCASSSGPANTEAFFGQGTRLTVV.

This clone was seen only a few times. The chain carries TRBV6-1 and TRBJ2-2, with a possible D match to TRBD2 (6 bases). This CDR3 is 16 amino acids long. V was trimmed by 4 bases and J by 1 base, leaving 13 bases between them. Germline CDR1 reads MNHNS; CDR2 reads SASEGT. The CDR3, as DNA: TGTGCCAGCAGTGGGGGGGAGGTTGTGAACACCGGGGAGCTGTTTTTT. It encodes CASSGGEVVNTGELFF.

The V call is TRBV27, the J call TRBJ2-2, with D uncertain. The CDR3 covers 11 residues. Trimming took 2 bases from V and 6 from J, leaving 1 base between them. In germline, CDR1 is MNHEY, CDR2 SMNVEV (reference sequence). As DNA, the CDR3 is TGTGCCAGCAGTTTAGCCGGGGAGCTGTTTTTT. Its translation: CASSLAGELFF.

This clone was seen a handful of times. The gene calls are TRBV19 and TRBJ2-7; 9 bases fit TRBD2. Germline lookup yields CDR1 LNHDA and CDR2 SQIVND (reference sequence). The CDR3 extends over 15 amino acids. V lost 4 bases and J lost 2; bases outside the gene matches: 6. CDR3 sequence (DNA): TGTGCCAGTAGTAGAAGCGGGGGGCCTACCTACGAGCAGTACGTC. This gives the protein CASSRSGGPTYEQYV.

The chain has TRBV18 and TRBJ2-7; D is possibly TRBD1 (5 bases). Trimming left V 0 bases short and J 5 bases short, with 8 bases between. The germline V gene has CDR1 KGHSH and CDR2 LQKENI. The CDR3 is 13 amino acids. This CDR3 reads CASSPPGANEQYV. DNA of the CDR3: TGTGCCAGCTCACCACCAGGGGCCAACGAGCAGTACGTC.

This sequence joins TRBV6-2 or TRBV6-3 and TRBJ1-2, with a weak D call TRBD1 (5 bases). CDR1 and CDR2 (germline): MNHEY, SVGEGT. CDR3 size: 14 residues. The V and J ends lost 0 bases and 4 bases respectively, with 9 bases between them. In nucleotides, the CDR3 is TGTGCCAGCAGTTACTCGAGGGGATCCTATGGCTACACCTTC. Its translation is CASSYSRGSYGYTF.

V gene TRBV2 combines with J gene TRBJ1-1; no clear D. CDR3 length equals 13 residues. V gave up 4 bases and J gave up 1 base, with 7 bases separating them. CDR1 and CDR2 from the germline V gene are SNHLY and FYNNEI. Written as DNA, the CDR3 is TGTGCCAGCAGTGCAGACACGAACACTGAAGCTTTCTTT. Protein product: CASSADTNTEAFF.

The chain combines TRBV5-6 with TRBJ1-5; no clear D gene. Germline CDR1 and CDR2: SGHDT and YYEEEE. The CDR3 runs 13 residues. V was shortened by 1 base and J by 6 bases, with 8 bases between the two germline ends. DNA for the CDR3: TGTGCCAGCAGCTTGACCCTCACTCAGCCCCAGCATTTT. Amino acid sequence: CASSLTLTQPQHF. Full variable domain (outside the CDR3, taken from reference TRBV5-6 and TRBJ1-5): DAGVTQSPTHLIKTRGQQVTLRCSPKSGHDTVSWYQQALGQGPQFIFQYYEEEERQRGNFPDRFSGHQFPNYSSELNVNALLLGDSALYLCASSLTLTQPQHFGDGTRLSIL.

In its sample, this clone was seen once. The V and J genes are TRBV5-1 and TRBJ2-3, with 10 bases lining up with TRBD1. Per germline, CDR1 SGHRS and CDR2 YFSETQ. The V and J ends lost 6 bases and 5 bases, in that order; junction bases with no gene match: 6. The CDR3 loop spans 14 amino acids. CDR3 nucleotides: TGCGCCAGCACCGAGGGACAGGGGTTAGATACGCAGTATTTT. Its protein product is CASTEGQGLDTQYF.

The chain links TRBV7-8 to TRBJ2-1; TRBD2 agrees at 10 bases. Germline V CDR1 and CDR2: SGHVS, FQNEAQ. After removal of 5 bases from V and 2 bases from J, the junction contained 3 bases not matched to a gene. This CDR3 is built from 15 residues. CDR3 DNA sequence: TGTGCCAGCAGCGGCGGACTAGCGGCCTACAATGAGCAGTTCTTC. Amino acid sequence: CASSGGLAAYNEQFF.

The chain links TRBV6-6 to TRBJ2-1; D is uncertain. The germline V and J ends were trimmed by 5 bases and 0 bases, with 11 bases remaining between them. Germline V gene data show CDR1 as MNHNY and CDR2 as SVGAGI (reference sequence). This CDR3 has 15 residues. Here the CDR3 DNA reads TGTGCCAGCAGTATCACACTGCCCTCCTACAATGAGCAGTTCTTC. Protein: CASSITLPSYNEQFF.

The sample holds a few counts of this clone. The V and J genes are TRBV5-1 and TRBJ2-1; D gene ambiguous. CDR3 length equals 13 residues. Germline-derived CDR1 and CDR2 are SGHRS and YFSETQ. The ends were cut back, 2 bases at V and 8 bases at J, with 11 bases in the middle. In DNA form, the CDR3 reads TGCGCCAGCAGCTTCTCGGGTGGGTATGAGCAGTTCTTC. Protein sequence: CASSFSGGYEQFF.

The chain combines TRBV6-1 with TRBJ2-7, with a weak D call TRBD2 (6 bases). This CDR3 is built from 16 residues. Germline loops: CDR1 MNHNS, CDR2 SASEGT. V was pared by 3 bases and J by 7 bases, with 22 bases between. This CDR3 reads CASSEGDGLWAGEQYV. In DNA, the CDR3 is TGTGCCAGCAGTGAGGGGGACGGTCTTTGGGCGGGAGAGCAGTACGTC.

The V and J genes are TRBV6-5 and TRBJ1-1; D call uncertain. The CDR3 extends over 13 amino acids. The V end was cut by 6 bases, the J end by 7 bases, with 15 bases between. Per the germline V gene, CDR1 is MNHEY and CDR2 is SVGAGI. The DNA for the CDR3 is TGTGCCAGCAGCACCTCCGGGAGCCGTGAAGCTTTCTTT. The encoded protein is CASSTSGSREAFF.

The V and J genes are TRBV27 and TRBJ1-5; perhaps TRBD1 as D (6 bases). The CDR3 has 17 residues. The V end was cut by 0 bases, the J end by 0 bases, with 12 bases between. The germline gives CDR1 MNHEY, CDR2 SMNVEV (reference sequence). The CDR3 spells CASSLSSTGNSNQPQHF. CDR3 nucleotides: TGTGCCAGCAGTTTATCATCGACAGGAAATAGCAATCAGCCCCAGCATTTT.

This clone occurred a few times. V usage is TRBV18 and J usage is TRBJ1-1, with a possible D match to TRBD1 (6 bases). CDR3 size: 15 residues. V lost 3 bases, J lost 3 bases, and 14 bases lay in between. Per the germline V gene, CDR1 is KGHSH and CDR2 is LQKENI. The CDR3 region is CASSPLRGLDTEAFF. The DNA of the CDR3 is TGTGCCAGCTCACCCCTGCGGGGGCTTGACACTGAAGCTTTCTTT.